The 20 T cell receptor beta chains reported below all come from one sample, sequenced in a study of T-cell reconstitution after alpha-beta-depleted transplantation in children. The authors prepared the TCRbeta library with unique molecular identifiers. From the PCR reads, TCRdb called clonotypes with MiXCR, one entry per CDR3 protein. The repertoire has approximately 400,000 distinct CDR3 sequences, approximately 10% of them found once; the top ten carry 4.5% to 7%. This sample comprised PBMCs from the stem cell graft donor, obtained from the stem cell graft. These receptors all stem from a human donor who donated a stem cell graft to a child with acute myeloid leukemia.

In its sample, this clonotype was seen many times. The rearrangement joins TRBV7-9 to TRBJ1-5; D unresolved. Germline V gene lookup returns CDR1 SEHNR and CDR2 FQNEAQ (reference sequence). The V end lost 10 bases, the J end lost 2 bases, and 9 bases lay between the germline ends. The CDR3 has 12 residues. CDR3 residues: CATPGGNQPQHF. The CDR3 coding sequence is TGTGCCACCCCCGGTGGCAATCAGCCCCAGCATTTT. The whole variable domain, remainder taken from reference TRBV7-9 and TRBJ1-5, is DTGVSQNPRHKITKRGQNVTFRCDPISEHNRLYWYRQTLGQGPEFLTYFQNEAQLEKSRLLSDRFSAERPKGSFSTLEIQRTEQGDSAMYLCATPGGNQPQHFGDGTRLSIL.

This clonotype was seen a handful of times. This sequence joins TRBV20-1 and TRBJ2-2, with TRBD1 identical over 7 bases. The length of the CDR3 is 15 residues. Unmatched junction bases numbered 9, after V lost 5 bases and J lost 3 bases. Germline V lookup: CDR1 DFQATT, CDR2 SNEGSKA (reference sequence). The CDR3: CSAGKRGLDTGELFF. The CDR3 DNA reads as TGCAGTGCTGGGAAAAGGGGGCTGGACACCGGGGAGCTGTTTTTT.

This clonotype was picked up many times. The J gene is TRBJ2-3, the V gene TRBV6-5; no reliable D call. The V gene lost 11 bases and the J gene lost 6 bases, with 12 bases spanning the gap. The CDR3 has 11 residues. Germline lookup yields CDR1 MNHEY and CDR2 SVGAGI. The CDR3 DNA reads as TGTGCCGCTCACTCGGGCGATACGCAGTATTTT. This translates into CAAHSGDTQYF.

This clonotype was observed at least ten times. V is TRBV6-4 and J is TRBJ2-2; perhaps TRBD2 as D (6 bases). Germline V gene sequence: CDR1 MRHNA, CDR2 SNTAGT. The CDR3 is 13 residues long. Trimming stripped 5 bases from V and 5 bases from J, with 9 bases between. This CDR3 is CASSHGSTGELFF. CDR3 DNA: TGTGCCAGCAGTCACGGGAGTACCGGGGAGCTGTTTTTT.

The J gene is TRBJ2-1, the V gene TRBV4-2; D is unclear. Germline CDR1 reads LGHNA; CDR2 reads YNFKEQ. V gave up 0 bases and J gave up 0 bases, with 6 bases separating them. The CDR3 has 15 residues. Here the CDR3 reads CASSQERASYNEQFF. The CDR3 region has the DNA TGTGCCAGCAGCCAAGAACGGGCCTCCTACAATGAGCAGTTCTTC.

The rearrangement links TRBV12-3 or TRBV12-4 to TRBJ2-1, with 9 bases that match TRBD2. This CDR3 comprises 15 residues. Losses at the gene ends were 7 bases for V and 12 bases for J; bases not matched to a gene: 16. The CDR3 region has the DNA TGTGCCAGCACAAAACTAGCGGGCCCATCGGATGCGCAGTTCTTC. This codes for CASTKLAGPSDAQFF.

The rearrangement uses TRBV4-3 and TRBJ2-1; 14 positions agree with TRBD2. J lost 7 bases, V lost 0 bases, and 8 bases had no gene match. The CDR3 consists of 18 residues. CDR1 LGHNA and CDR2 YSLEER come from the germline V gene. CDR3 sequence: CASSQDPIRTSGRNEQFF. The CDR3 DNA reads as TGCGCCAGCAGCCAAGATCCCATACGGACTAGCGGGAGGAATGAGCAGTTCTTC.

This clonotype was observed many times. CDR3 amino acids: CASSLRLENTEAFF. The CDR3 nucleotides read TGTGCCAGTAGTCTCCGACTGGAGAACACTGAAGCTTTCTTT. The V and J genes are TRBV19 and TRBJ1-1, with D unresolved. The V and J ends lost 5 bases and 1 base respectively, with 11 bases between them. The CDR3 contains 14 residues. Germline CDR1 is LNHDA and CDR2 is SQIVND (reference sequence).

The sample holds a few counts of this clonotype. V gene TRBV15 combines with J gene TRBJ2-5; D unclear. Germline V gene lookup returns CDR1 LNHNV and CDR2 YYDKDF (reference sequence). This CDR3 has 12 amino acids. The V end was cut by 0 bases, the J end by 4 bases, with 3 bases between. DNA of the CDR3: TGTGCCACCAGCAGAGATGGAGAGACCCAGTACTTC. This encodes CATSRDGETQYF.

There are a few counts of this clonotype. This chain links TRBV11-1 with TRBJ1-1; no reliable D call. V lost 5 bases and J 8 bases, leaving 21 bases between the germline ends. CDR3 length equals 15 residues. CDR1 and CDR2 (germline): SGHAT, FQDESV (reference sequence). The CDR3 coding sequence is TGTGCCAGCAGCGAGACAAGGTTGTCCGCGCGCGAAGCTTTCTTT. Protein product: CASSETRLSAREAFF.

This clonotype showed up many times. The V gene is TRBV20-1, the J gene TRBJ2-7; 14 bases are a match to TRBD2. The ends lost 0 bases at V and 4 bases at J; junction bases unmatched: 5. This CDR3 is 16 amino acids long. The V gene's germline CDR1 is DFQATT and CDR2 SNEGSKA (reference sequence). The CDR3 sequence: CSARDPGLAGEYEQYF. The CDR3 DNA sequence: TGCAGTGCTAGAGATCCGGGACTAGCGGGAGAGTACGAGCAGTACTTC.

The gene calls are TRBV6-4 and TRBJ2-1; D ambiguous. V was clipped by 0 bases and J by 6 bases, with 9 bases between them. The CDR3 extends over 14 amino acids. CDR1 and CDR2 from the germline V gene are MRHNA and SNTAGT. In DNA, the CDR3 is TGTGCCAGCAGTGACTCGGAGTCCCCCAATGAGCAGTTCTTC. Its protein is CASSDSESPNEQFF.

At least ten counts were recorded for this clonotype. This chain's CDR3 is CASTPRGANEKLFF. The CDR3 DNA reads as TGTGCCAGCACCCCTCGGGGGGCTAATGAAAAACTGTTTTTT. This chain uses TRBV12-3 or TRBV12-4 with TRBJ1-4; D is perhaps TRBD1 (5 bases). CDR3 length: 14 residues. V was cut by 7 bases and J by 3 bases, with 12 bases left in between.

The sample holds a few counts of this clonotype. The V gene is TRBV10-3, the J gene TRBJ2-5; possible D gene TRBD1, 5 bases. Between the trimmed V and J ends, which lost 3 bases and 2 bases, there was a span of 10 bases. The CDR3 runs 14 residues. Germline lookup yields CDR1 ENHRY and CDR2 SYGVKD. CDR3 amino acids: CAISEGAAQETQYF. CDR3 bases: TGTGCCATCAGTGAAGGGGCTGCACAAGAGACCCAGTACTTC.

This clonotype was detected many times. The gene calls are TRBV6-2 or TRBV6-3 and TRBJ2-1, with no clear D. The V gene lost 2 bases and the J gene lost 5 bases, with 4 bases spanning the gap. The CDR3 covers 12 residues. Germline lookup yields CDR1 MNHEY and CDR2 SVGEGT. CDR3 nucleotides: TGTGCCAGCAGTTACCTTAACAATGAGCAGTTCTTC. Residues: CASSYLNNEQFF.

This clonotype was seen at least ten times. CDR3 in DNA: TGCGCCAGCAGCTTCGGATACGACAGGTCCGGGGAGCTGTTTTTT. Amino acid sequence: CASSFGYDRSGELFF. V is TRBV5-1 and J is TRBJ2-2, with D possibly being TRBD1 (6 bases). Trimming left V 2 bases short and J 6 bases short, with 14 bases between. Germline-derived CDR1 and CDR2 are SGHRS and YFSETQ. The CDR3 is 15 amino acids.

The CDR3 DNA reads TGCGCCAGCAGCCAAGGCTCGGGCTGGATTAGCACAGATACGCAGTATTTT. Translation: CASSQGSGWISTDTQYF. The chain carries TRBV4-1 and TRBJ2-3, with no clear D. Germline assignment: CDR1 MGHRA and CDR2 YSYEKL. The germline V and J ends were trimmed by 1 base and 0 bases, with 14 bases remaining between them. CDR3 size: 17 residues.

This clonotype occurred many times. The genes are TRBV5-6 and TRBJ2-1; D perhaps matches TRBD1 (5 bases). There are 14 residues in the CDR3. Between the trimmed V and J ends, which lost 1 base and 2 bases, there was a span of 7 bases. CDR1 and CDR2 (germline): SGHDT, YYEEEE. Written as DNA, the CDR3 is TGTGCCAGCAGCTTGTTCAGGGCCTACAATGAGCAGTTCTTC. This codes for CASSLFRAYNEQFF.

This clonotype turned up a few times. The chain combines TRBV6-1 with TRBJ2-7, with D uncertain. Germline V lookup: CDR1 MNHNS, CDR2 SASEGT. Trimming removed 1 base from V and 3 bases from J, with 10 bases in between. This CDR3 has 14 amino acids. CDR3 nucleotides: TGTGCCAGCAGTGAAGAAGTCAGGAGCTACGAGCAGTACGTC. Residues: CASSEEVRSYEQYV.

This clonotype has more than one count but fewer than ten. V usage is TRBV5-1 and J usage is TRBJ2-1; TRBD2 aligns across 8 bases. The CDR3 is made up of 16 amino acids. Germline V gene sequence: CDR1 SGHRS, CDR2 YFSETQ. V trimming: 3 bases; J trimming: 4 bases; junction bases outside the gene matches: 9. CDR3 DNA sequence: TGCGCCAGCAGCTCCGCCAGCGGGAGTAATTACAATGAGCAGTTCTTC. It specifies CASSSASGSNYNEQFF.